Each of the 6 T cell receptor beta chains below was sequenced from the same sample in a study of blood T cells in healthy people across ages (dated by TCRdb to about 2015). The library relied on 5' RACE. This sample was sequenced with an Illumina HiSeq 2500. A second about 7 to 11 cycle PCR used a sample-barcoded 5' primer and a J-beta primer mix. TCRdb trimmed public reads at Q25 via fastp, called clones via MiXCR and kept in-frame beta chains. All rows with the same CDR3 protein become a single entry with the most common DNA and genes. The sample table shows about 1.7 million distinct CDR3 sequences, and roughly 27% are seen once. The ten largest clones add up to roughly 8% of the sample. Specimen: blood. Every receptor here comes from a woman in her twenties or thirties in good health.

This sequence joins TRBV7-9 and TRBJ2-1; 11 nucleotides line up with TRBD1. Germline V gene data show CDR1 as SEHNR and CDR2 as FQNEAQ (reference sequence). The CDR3 loop spans 17 amino acids. V was pared by 0 bases and J by 8 bases, with 9 bases of the junction left unmatched. The CDR3 DNA reads TGTGCCAGCAGCTTAGCGCCGGGACAGGGGGGAAGCGATGAGCAGTTCTTC. Translated: CASSLAPGQGGSDEQFF.

As concerns this clonotype: A much larger clone differs from this one at a single base, so this may be a read error. DNA for the CDR3: TGTGCCAGCAGCCATGACGGACTTGGCCTAGCCAAAAACATTCAGTACTTC. Translation gives CASSHDGLGLAKNIQYF. The chain links TRBV12-3 or TRBV12-4 to TRBJ2-4; tentatively, D is TRBD2 (5 bases). The CDR3 length is 17 residues. Trimming left V 6 bases short and J 0 bases short, with 18 bases between.

This sequence joins TRBV29-1 and TRBJ1-2, with D possibly matching TRBD1 (6 bases). Trimming stripped 7 bases from V and 7 bases from J, with 13 bases between. The CDR3 is 11 residues long. From germline, CDR1 is SQVTM and CDR2 ANQGSEA. CDR3 amino acids: CSESQGSGYTF. The CDR3 region has the DNA TGCAGCGAGTCTCAGGGGTCTGGCTACACCTTC.

This clonotype has only a few counts. The chain recombines TRBV18 with TRBJ2-7; 14 nucleotides line up with TRBD2. Trimming cost V 4 bases and J 7 bases; bases outside gene matches: 6. This CDR3 region has 15 residues. CDR1 and CDR2 from the germline V gene are KGHSH and LQKENI. The CDR3 sequence is CASSLGLAGGEEQYF. In DNA form, the CDR3 reads TGTGCCAGCTCACTCGGACTAGCGGGAGGCGAGGAGCAGTACTTC.

Worth noting for this clonotype: Sequence at one end of the junction differs from germline and may be a read error. The rearrangement links TRBV2 to TRBJ1-2; D uncertain. This CDR3 region has 13 residues. CDR1 is SNHLY, CDR2 FYNNEI, per germline. The CDR3 bases are TGTGCCAGCAGAACGGACGCTATCTATGGCCACACCTTC. It specifies CASRTDAIYGHTF.

This clonotype was found many times. The CDR3 nucleotides are TGTGCCAGCAGCTCAACAAGGCCGCCCAGCAATGAGCAGTTCTTC. This codes for CASSSTRPPSNEQFF. The chain uses TRBV11-2 and TRBJ2-1, with D uncertain. The CDR3 runs 15 residues. With 4 bases removed from V and 6 bases from J, the gap between germline ends came to 16 bases. Per germline, CDR1 SGHAT and CDR2 FQNNGV.